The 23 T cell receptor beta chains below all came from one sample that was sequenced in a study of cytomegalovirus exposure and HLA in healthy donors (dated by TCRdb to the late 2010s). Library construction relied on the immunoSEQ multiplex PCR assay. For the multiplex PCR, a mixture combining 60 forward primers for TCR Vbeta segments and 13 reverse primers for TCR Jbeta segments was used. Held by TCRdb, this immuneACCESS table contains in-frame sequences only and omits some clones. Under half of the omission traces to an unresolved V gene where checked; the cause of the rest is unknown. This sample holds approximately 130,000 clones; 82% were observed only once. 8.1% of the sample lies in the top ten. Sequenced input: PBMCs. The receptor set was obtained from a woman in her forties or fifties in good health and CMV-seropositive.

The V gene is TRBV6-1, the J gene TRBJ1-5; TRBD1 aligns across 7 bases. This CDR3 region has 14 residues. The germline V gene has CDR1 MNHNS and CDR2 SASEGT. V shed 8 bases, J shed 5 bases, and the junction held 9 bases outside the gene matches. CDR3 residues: CASGRDRAYQPQHF. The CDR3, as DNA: TGTGCCAGCGGCCGGGACAGAGCCTATCAGCCCCAGCATTTT.

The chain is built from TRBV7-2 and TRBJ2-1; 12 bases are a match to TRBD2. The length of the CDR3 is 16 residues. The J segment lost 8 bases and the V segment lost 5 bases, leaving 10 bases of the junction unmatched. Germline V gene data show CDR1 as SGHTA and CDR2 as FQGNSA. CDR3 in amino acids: CASSRTSGGRKDEQFF. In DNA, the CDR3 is TGTGCCAGCAGCCGCACTAGCGGGGGGCGAAAGGATGAGCAGTTCTTC.

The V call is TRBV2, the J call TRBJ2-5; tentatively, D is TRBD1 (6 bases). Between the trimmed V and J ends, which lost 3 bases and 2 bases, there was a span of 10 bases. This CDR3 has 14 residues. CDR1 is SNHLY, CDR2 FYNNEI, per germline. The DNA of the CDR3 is TGTGCCAGCAGTGATCCGGGACATCAAGAGACCCAGTACTTC. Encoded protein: CASSDPGHQETQYF.

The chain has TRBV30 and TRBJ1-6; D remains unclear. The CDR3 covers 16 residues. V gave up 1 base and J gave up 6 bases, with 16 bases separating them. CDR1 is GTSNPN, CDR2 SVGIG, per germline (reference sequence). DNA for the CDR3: TGTGCCTGGAGTGCCCCCGTGTCGACTTTTAATTCACCCCTCCACTTT. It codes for CAWSAPVSTFNSPLHF.

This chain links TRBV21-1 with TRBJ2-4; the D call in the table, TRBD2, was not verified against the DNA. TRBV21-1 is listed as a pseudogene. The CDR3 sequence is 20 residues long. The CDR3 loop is CASSSFLGSGINTAKNIQYF. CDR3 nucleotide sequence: TGTGCCAGCAGCTCCTTCCTGGGTAGCGGGATTAATACGGCCAAAAACATTCAGTACTTC.

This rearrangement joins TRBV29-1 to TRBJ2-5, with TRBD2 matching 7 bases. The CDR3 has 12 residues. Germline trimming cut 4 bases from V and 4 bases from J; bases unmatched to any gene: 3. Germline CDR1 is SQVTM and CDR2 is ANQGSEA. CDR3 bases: TGCAGCGTTGCCGGCGGGGGAGAGACCCAGTACTTC. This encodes CSVAGGGETQYF. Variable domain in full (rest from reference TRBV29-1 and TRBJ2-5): SAVISQKPSRDICQRGTSLTIQCQVDSQVTMMFWYRQQPGQSLTLIATANQGSEATYESGFVIDKFPISRPNLTFSTLTVSNMSPEDSSIYLCSVAGGGETQYFGPGTRLLVL.

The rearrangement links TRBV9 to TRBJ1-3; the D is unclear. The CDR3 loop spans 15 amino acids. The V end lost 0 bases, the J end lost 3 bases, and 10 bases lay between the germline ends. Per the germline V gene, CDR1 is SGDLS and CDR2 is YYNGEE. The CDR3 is CASSVGGGHGNTIYF. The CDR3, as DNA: TGTGCCAGCAGCGTAGGAGGAGGGCATGGAAACACCATATATTTT.

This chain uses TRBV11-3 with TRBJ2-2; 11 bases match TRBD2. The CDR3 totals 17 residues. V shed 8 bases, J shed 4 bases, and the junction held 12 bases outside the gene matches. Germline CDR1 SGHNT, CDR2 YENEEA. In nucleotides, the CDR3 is TGTGCCAGCGGCATCCAACTAGCGGGGGTTTCCACCGGGGAGCTGTTTTTT. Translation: CASGIQLAGVSTGELFF.

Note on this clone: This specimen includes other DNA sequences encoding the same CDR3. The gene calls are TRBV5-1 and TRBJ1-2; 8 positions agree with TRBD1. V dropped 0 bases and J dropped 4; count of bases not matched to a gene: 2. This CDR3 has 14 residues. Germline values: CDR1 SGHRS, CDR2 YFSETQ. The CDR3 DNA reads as TGCGCCAGCAGCTTGGGACAGGGGAGCTATGGCTACACCTTC. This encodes CASSLGQGSYGYTF. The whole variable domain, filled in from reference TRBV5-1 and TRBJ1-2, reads KAGVTQTPRYLIKTRGQQVTLSCSPISGHRSVSWYQQTPGQGLQFLFEYFSETQRNKGNFPGRFSGRQFSNSRSEMNVSTLELGDSALYLCASSLGQGSYGYTFGSGTRLTVV.

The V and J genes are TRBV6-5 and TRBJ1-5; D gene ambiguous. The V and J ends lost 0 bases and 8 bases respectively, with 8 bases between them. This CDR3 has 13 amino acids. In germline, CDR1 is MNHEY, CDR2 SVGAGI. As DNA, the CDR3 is TGTGCCAGCAGTTACTCGATGAGTGAGCCCCAGCATTTT. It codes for CASSYSMSEPQHF.

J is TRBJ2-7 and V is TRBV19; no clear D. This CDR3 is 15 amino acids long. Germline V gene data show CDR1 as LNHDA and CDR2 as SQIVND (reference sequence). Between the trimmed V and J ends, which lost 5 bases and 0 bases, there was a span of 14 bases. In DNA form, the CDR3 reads TGTGCCAGTAGTTCTAGAGACCCCTTCTCCTACGAGCAGTACTTC. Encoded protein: CASSSRDPFSYEQYF. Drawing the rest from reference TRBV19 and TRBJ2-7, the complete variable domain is DGGITQSPKYLFRKEGQNVTLSCEQNLNHDAMYWYRQDPGQGLRLIYYSQIVNDFQKGDIAEGYSVSREKKESFPLTVTSAQKNPTAFYLCASSSRDPFSYEQYFGPGTRLTVT.

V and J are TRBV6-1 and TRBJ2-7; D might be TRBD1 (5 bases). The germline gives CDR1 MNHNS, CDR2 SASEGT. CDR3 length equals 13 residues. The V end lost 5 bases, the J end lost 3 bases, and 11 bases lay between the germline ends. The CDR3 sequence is CASSSRTNYEQYF. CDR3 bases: TGTGCCAGCAGTTCGAGGACAAACTACGAGCAGTACTTC.

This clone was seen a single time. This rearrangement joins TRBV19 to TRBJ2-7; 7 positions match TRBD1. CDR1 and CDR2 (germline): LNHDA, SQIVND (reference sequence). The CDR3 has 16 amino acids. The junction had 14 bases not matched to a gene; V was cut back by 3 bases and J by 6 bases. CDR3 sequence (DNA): TGTGCCAGTAGTATCAGAAGGGTGACAGGGAATGGCGAGCAGTACTTC. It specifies CASSIRRVTGNGEQYF.

CDR3 residues: CASSPATRTSTDTQYF. CDR3 bases: TGCGCCAGCAGCCCGGCGACTAGGACTAGCACAGATACGCAGTATTTT. The V and J genes are TRBV5-1 and TRBJ2-3; possibly TRBD2 for D (6 bases). Per germline, CDR1 SGHRS and CDR2 YFSETQ. This CDR3 comprises 16 residues. The ends were cut back, 4 bases at V and 0 bases at J, with 15 bases in the middle.

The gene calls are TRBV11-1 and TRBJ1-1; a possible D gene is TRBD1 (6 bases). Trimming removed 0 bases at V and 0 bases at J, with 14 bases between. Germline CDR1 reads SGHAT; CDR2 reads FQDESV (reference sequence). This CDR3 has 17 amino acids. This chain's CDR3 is CASSLAGGRVVNTEAFF. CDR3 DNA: TGTGCCAGCAGCTTAGCTGGGGGCAGGGTCGTGAACACTGAAGCTTTCTTT.

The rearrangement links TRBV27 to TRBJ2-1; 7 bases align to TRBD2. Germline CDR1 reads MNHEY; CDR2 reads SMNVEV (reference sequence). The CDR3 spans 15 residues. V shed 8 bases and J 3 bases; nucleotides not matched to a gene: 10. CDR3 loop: CASCYTAGFYNEQFF. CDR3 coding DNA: TGTGCCAGCTGTTATACAGCGGGATTCTACAATGAGCAGTTCTTC.

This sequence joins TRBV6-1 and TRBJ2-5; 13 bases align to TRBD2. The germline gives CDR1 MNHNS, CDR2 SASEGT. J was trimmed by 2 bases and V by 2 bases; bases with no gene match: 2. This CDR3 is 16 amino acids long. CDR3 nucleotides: TGTGCCAGCAGTGAATGGGGACTAGCGGGGCAAGAGACCCAGTACTTC. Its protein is CASSEWGLAGQETQYF.

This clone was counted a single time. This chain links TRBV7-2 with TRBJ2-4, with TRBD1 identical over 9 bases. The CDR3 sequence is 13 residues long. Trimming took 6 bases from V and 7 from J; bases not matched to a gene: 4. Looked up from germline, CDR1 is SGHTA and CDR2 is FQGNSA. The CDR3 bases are TGTGCCAGCAGTCCGGGACAGGGCAACATTCAGTACTTC. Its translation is CASSPGQGNIQYF. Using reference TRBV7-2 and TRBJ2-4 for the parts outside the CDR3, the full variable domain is GAGVSQSPSNKVTEKGKDVELRCDPISGHTALYWYRQSLGQGLEFLIYFQGNSAPDKSGLPSDRFSAERTGGSVSTLTIQRTQQEDSAVYLCASSPGQGNIQYFGAGTRLSVL.

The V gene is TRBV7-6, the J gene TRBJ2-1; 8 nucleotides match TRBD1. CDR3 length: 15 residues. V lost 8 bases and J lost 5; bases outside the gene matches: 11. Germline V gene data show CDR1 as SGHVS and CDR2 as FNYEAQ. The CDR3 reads CASSRPTGVDNEQFF. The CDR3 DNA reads TGTGCCAGCTCCCGCCCGACAGGGGTGGACAATGAGCAGTTCTTC.

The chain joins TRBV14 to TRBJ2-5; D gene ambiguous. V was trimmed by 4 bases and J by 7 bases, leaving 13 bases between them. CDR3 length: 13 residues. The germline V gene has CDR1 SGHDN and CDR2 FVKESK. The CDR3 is CASSPWSGRTQYF. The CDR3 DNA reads TGTGCCAGCAGCCCATGGTCGGGTAGGACCCAGTACTTC.

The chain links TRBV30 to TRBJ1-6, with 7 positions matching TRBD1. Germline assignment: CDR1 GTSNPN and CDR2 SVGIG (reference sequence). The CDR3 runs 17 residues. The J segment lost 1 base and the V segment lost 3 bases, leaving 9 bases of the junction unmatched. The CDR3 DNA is TGTGCCTGGAGAACCTACAGGGGTTTATCCTATAATTCACCCCTCCACTTT. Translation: CAWRTYRGLSYNSPLHF.

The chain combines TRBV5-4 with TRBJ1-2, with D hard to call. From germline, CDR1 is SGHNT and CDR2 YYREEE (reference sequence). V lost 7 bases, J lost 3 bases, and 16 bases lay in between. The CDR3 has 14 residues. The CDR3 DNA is TGTGCCAGCTGGATGGGGAGGGCCGACTATGGCTACACCTTC. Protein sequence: CASWMGRADYGYTF.

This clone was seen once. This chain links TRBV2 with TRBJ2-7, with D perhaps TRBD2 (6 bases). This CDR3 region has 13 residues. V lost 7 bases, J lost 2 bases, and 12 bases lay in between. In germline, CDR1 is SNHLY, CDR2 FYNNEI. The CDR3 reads CASKAGRAYEQYF. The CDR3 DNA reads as TGTGCCAGCAAAGCGGGCAGGGCCTACGAGCAGTACTTC. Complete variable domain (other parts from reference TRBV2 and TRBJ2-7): EPEVTQTPSHQVTQMGQEVILRCVPISNHLYFYWYRQILGQKVEFLVSFYNNEISEKSEIFDDQFSVERPDGSNFTLKIRSTKLEDSAMYFCASKAGRAYEQYFGPGTRLTVT.